This TCR beta chain was identified during a study of blood T cell repertoires in COVID-19. Study details: Sources were T cells, B-cell-depleted T cells, or PBMCs; the material itself was cDNA or gDNA.

Original processing notes: Amplified reference gene primers provided the basis for estimating nucleated cell counts. Libraries were prepared by immunoSEQ multiplex PCR; TCRdb keeps only in-frame clonotypes and omits some of them. V, J and clone size reflect that table, while D and trimming were determined from the DNA. The table has about 230,000 clones, 87% seen once. In germline, CDR1 is SQVTM, CDR2 ANQGSEA. Trimming cost V 0 bases and J 9 bases; bases outside gene matches: 5. CDR3 length equals 12 residues. The genes are TRBV29-1 and TRBJ2-7, with 7 nucleotides matching TRBD2. This clonotype was obtained from a woman between 18 and 29 years old who had recovered from COVID-19. The sequencing sample was made of peripheral blood. The CDR3: CSVEDQGEGQYF. DNA for the CDR3: TGCAGCGTTGAAGATCAAGGGGAGGGGCAGTACTTC.